This T cell receptor beta chain stems from a study of cytomegalovirus exposure and HLA in healthy donors. The protocol was immunoSEQ multiplex PCR, while the TCRdb copy is restricted to in-frame clones and leaves out a portion. The table records hundreds of thousands of clones, 70% to 90% of them present only once. These donors were members of the 120-subject validation cohort, a group separate from the approximately 670-subject first cohort. V gave up 4 bases and J gave up 1 base, with 7 bases separating them. The CDR3 runs 12 residues. The germline V gene has CDR1 SQVTM and CDR2 ANQGSEA. On this clone itself: The antigen is unknown.

Findings of the study overall: Whilst most TCR sequences proved rare, a subset of public TCRs occurred across many donors. Associated with cytomegalovirus, according to the listing, were 170 or so TCR beta chains. Through in vitro validation, a few CMV-associated chains were shown to be specific for CMV antigens.

The source material was PBMCs. The TCR comes from a young woman in good health and CMV-seronegative. This chain links TRBV29-1 with TRBJ1-1; no reliable D call. The CDR3 coding sequence is TGCAGCGTTGGTTTTCGGAACACTGAAGCTTTCTTT. It translates to CSVGFRNTEAFF. Full variable domain (outside the CDR3, taken from reference TRBV29-1 and TRBJ1-1): SAVISQKPSRDICQRGTSLTIQCQVDSQVTMMFWYRQQPGQSLTLIATANQGSEATYESGFVIDKFPISRPNLTFSTLTVSNMSPEDSSIYLCSVGFRNTEAFFGQGTRLTVV.